Presented here are 15 T cell receptor beta chains from one specimen sequenced in a study of blood T cell repertoires in COVID-19. Measured with immunoSEQ multiplex PCR; TCRdb has only the in-frame clones, and not every one. Among 400,000 to 550,000 clones listed, around 89% were seen once. Material for sequencing was peripheral blood. The receptors originated from a young woman with acute or convalescent COVID-19.

The chain recombines TRBV2 with TRBJ2-2, with TRBD2 matching 12 bases. The CDR3 is 17 residues long. Germline V gene lookup returns CDR1 SNHLY and CDR2 FYNNEI. V lost 6 bases and J lost 4; bases outside the gene matches: 9. The CDR3 DNA follows: TGTGCCAGCAGGAAGACTAGCGGGGGCCGTGGCACCGGGGAGCTGTTTTTT. This codes for CASRKTSGGRGTGELFF. The full variable domain, in which reference TRBV2 and TRBJ2-2 provide the parts outside the CDR3, is EPEVTQTPSHQVTQMGQEVILRCVPISNHLYFYWYRQILGQKVEFLVSFYNNEISEKSEIFDDQFSVERPDGSNFTLKIRSTKLEDSAMYFCASRKTSGGRGTGELFFGEGSRLTVL.

The CDR3 sequence is CAISADRGRGYTF. DNA of the CDR3: TGTGCCATCAGTGCCGACAGGGGACGAGGCTACACCTTC. The genes are TRBV10-3 and TRBJ1-2; 8 nucleotides match TRBD1. Trimming took 4 bases from V and 8 from J; bases not matched to a gene: 6. This CDR3 comprises 13 residues. Germline V gene data show CDR1 as ENHRY and CDR2 as SYGVKD.

The chain couples TRBV14 to TRBJ2-7; D possibly corresponds to TRBD2 (6 bases). V lost 0 bases, J lost 4 bases, and 10 bases lay in between. The length of the CDR3 is 14 residues. The V gene's germline CDR1 is SGHDN and CDR2 FVKESK. The CDR3 here is CASSQDFGGYEQYF. The CDR3 DNA follows: TGTGCCAGCAGCCAAGATTTCGGGGGTTACGAGCAGTACTTC.

This sequence joins TRBV28 and TRBJ2-3, with 9 positions matching TRBD1. The germline V gene has CDR1 MDHEN and CDR2 SYDVKM. V lost 8 bases and J lost 0; bases outside the gene matches: 3. The CDR3 is 14 residues long. CDR3 bases: TGTGCCAGCCTGGACAGGGGAAGCACAGATACGCAGTATTTT. Its protein product is CASLDRGSTDTQYF.

The rearrangement joins TRBV19 to TRBJ2-3; 10 positions match TRBD1. Germline values: CDR1 LNHDA, CDR2 SQIVND (reference sequence). The CDR3 loop spans 16 amino acids. Trimming removed 5 bases from V and 6 bases from J; junction bases left unmatched: 11. In nucleotides, the CDR3 is TGTGCCAGTAGTGTCCGGGGGGACAGGGGAAGGGATACGCAGTATTTT. Protein: CASSVRGDRGRDTQYF.

The chain combines TRBV5-8 with TRBJ2-5; 7 bases line up with TRBD2. Per germline, CDR1 SGHTS and CDR2 YDEGEE. The CDR3 is 14 amino acids. The J segment lost 1 base and the V segment lost 4 bases, leaving 4 bases of the junction unmatched. CDR3 nucleotides: TGTGCCAGCAGCCCCGGACTAGTCCAAGAGACCCAGTACTTC. This sequence encodes CASSPGLVQETQYF.

This clone was seen a single time. The rearrangement joins TRBV11-1 to TRBJ2-6; D gene ambiguous. The CDR3 runs to 16 residues. Germline CDR1 reads SGHAT; CDR2 reads FQDESV (reference sequence). V shed 2 bases and J shed 3 bases, with 11 bases lying between them. CDR3 coding DNA: TGTGCCAGCAGCTTATTGGCTGGAGATGGGGCCAACGTCCTGACTTTC. Its protein is CASSLLAGDGANVLTF.

V is TRBV5-6 and J is TRBJ2-5, with 9 bases lining up with TRBD2. Looked up from germline, CDR1 is SGHDT and CDR2 is YYEEEE. The CDR3 runs 17 residues. V lost 0 bases to trimming and J lost 4 bases; unmatched junction nucleotides: 10. The CDR3 loop reads CASSLGVGVAGVETQYF. The CDR3 DNA reads as TGTGCCAGCAGCTTGGGGGTAGGCGTAGCGGGGGTAGAGACCCAGTACTTC.

This rearrangement joins TRBV9 to TRBJ1-1; D unclear. The CDR3 is 14 residues long. CDR1 and CDR2 from the germline V gene are SGDLS and YYNGEE. Trimming took off 0 bases at V and 1 base at J, with 7 bases between the two ends. This chain's CDR3 is CASSVGGSNTEAFF. The CDR3 DNA follows: TGTGCCAGCAGCGTAGGTGGCTCGAACACTGAAGCTTTCTTT.

V and J are TRBV28 and TRBJ1-1, with no clear D. V was trimmed by 6 bases and J by 11 bases, leaving 25 bases between them. The CDR3 contains 15 residues. Germline V gives CDR1 MDHEN, CDR2 SYDVKM. The CDR3 region is CASRPIPPVVPGAFF. The CDR3, as DNA: TGTGCCAGCAGGCCCATACCCCCCGTAGTCCCGGGTGCTTTCTTT.

The chain joins TRBV19 to TRBJ2-1; no definite D call. The germline V gene has CDR1 LNHDA and CDR2 SQIVND (reference sequence). The CDR3 covers 12 residues. V lost 3 bases, J lost 6 bases, and 6 bases lay in between. CDR3 nucleotides: TGTGCCAGTAGTATTTCTTCCAATGAGCAGTTCTTC. Protein: CASSISSNEQFF.

The chain joins TRBV7-9 to TRBJ1-4; 7 bases map to TRBD1. The CDR3 sequence is 14 residues long. J gave up 2 bases and V 3 bases, and 0 bases lay outside the gene matches. CDR1 is SEHNR and CDR2 is FQNEAQ in the germline V gene (reference sequence). CDR3 coding DNA: TGTGCCAGCAGCTTGGGACAGACTAATGAAAAACTGTTTTTT. It is translated as CASSLGQTNEKLFF.

The gene calls are TRBV4-1 and TRBJ2-7; 8 positions agree with TRBD1. With 1 base clipped from V and 4 bases from J, the junction kept 3 bases outside the gene matches. Germline-derived CDR1 and CDR2 are MGHRA and YSYEKL. This CDR3 comprises 14 residues. The CDR3 reads CASSQGRGLYEQYF. For the CDR3, the DNA is TGCGCCAGCAGCCAAGGCAGGGGGCTTTACGAGCAGTACTTC.

This clone showed up just once. The chain's CDR3 is CASSSSISSTDTQYF. Here the CDR3 DNA reads TGCGCCAGCAGCTCTTCTATATCTTCCACAGATACGCAGTATTTT. The gene calls are TRBV5-1 and TRBJ2-3; D is ambiguous. The CDR3 contains 15 residues. Germline lookup yields CDR1 SGHRS and CDR2 YFSETQ. V gave up 3 bases and J gave up 2 bases, with 13 bases separating them.

This chain uses TRBV9 with TRBJ2-5, with a possible D match to TRBD1 (5 bases). CDR3 length: 13 amino acids. From germline, CDR1 is SGDLS and CDR2 YYNGEE. V lost 0 bases and J 13 bases, leaving 16 bases between the germline ends. The CDR3 DNA is TGTGCCAGCAGCGTAGAGTACGCCGGACAACCGTACTTC. Its protein is CASSVEYAGQPYF.